This section outlines one T cell receptor (beta chain) sequence together with its context. The entry originates in a study of blood T cell repertoires in COVID-19. At the level of the study: There were acute and convalescent COVID-19 samples, and they came from the United States, Italy and Spain.

The germline V and J ends were trimmed by 7 bases and 4 bases, with 10 bases remaining between them. This CDR3 has 12 amino acids. Original processing methods: Amplifying reference gene primers gave estimates of nucleated cell counts. The protocol was immunoSEQ multiplex PCR, while the TCRdb copy is restricted to in-frame clones and leaves out a portion. That table supplies the V and J calls and clone size; D and trimming were determined from the DNA. The top ten hold 15% to 17% of the sample, which has 110,000 or so clones, roughly 80% seen once. The sequence was obtained from a woman of 80 years or more with acute or convalescent COVID-19. Sequenced: peripheral blood. This sequence joins TRBV12-3 or TRBV12-4 and TRBJ1-2, with a tentative D call TRBD1 (5 bases). The CDR3 DNA sequence: TGTGCCAGCAACCGGGGGGGCTATGGCTACACCTTC. Its translation is CASNRGGYGYTF.